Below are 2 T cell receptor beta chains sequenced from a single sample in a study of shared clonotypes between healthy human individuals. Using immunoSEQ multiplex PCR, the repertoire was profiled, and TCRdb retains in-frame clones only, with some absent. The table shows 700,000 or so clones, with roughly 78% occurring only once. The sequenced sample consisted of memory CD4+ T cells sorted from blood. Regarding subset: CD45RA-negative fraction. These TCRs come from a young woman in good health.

CDR3 bases: TGTGCCAGTAGTGAGACAGGGACCTATGGCTACACCTTC. It codes for CASSETGTYGYTF. V gene TRBV19 combines with J gene TRBJ1-2; 7 bases line up with TRBD1. This CDR3 contains 13 residues. V was clipped by 5 bases and J by 4 bases; unmatched bases: 4. CDR1 and CDR2 (germline): LNHDA, SQIVND (reference sequence).

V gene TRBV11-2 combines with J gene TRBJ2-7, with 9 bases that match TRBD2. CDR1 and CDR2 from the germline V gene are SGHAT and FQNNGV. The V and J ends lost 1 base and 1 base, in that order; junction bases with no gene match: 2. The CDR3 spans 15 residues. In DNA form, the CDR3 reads TGTGCCAGCAGCTTAGTTAGCGGGAGTTCCTACGAGCAGTACTTC. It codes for CASSLVSGSSYEQYF.